These 26 T cell receptor beta chains were all obtained from the same sample, sequenced in a study of cytomegalovirus exposure and HLA in healthy donors (dated by TCRdb to 2016 to 2017). Preparation of the library involved the immunoSEQ multiplex PCR assay. For the multiplex PCR, a mixture combining 60 forward primers for TCR Vbeta segments and 13 reverse primers for TCR Jbeta segments was used. The immuneACCESS repertoire file appears here via TCRdb, limited to in-frame rearrangements. These files lack a portion of the clones; in checked studies, under half of the deficit traces to unresolved V genes, and the cause of the others is not known. The sample table lists about 180,000 clones, around 80% of them with a count of one. Of the sample, roughly 1.5% falls within the top ten clones. The sequenced sample was PBMCs. These receptors came from a man in his late teens or twenties in good health and CMV-seronegative.

The chain is built from TRBV5-1 and TRBJ2-3; TRBD2 matches at 13 bases. Germline-derived CDR1 and CDR2 are SGHRS and YFSETQ. The V segment lost 4 bases and the J segment 0 bases; nucleotides outside the gene matches: 5. The CDR3 contains 17 residues. The DNA of the CDR3 is TGCGCCAGCAGCGCAGGGACTAGCGGGGTTAGCACAGATACGCAGTATTTT. Protein product: CASSAGTSGVSTDTQYF.

This clone was observed a handful of times. J is TRBJ2-6 and V is TRBV7-3; D may be TRBD1 (6 bases). Trimming stripped 3 bases from V and 3 bases from J, with 15 bases between. Per germline, CDR1 SGHTA and CDR2 FQGTGA. The CDR3 is 17 amino acids. The DNA of the CDR3 is TGTGCCAGCAGCTTGACCCCAGGGGTAGGTGGGGCCAACGTCCTGACTTTC. Protein sequence: CASSLTPGVGGANVLTF. Based on the CDR3 plus reference TRBV7-3 and TRBJ2-6, the full variable domain is GAGVSQTPSNKVTEKGKYVELRCDPISGHTALYWYRQSLGQGPEFLIYFQGTGAADDSGLPNDRFFAVRPEGSVSTLKIQRTERGDSAVYLCASSLTPGVGGANVLTFGAGSRLTVL.

This sequence joins TRBV9 and TRBJ1-6; TRBD1 matches 8 bases. The CDR3 spans 16 residues. Looked up from germline, CDR1 is SGDLS and CDR2 is YYNGEE. V shed 1 base, J shed 8 bases, and the junction held 8 bases outside the gene matches. CDR3 sequence reads: CASSVSPTGGDSPLHF. Written as DNA, the CDR3 is TGTGCCAGCAGCGTATCCCCCACAGGGGGGGATTCACCCCTCCACTTT.

The CDR3 DNA is TGTGCCAGCAGGCCTTGGGGACAGAAAAACATTCAGTACTTC. Protein sequence: CASRPWGQKNIQYF. The chain combines TRBV2 with TRBJ2-4, with TRBD1 matching 7 bases. CDR3 length: 14 amino acids. After removal of 6 bases from V and 4 bases from J, the junction contained 6 bases not matched to a gene. Germline lookup yields CDR1 SNHLY and CDR2 FYNNEI.

The chain couples TRBV19 to TRBJ2-1; D not certain. The CDR3 contains 15 residues. Germline V CDR1 and CDR2: LNHDA, SQIVND (reference sequence). Trimming took off 7 bases at V and 0 bases at J, with 13 bases between the two ends. The CDR3 DNA is TGTGCCAGTACCCCAGACACCACCTCCTACAATGAGCAGTTCTTC. Translation gives CASTPDTTSYNEQFF.

This chain's CDR3 is CTSSPPGQGLSSSPQHF. CDR3 coding DNA: TGCACCAGCAGCCCCCCAGGACAGGGACTATCTTCATCGCCCCAGCATTTT. The J gene is TRBJ1-5, the V gene TRBV1; TRBD1, the D gene given by the table, was not confirmed from the DNA. TRBV1 is designated a pseudogene. The CDR3 is made up of 17 amino acids.

The genes are TRBV18 and TRBJ1-2; TRBD1 aligns across 11 bases. CDR1 and CDR2 from the germline V gene are KGHSH and LQKENI. V trimming: 4 bases; J trimming: 7 bases; junction bases outside the gene matches: 5. The CDR3 totals 14 residues. CDR3 region: CASSRTGGEGGYTF. In nucleotides, the CDR3 is TGTGCCAGCTCACGGACAGGGGGCGAGGGTGGCTACACCTTC.

The CDR3 coding sequence is TGTGCCAGCAGCTTTGGAGCGGGGGGGCTATACGAGCAGTACTTC. Protein: CASSFGAGGLYEQYF. V and J are TRBV5-4 and TRBJ2-7; 10 bases are a match to TRBD2. The CDR3 has 15 amino acids. The J segment lost 4 bases and the V segment lost 2 bases, leaving 6 bases of the junction unmatched. CDR1 is SGHNT and CDR2 is YYREEE in the germline V gene (reference sequence).

The V and J genes are TRBV4-3 and TRBJ1-2; TRBD1 aligns across 8 bases. CDR1 is LGHNA and CDR2 is YSLEER in the germline V gene. The CDR3 is 13 amino acids. J gave up 3 bases and V 4 bases, and 1 base lay outside the gene matches. CDR3 DNA: TGCGCCAGCAGCCTGACAGGGGACTATGGCTACACCTTC. It specifies CASSLTGDYGYTF.

As DNA, the CDR3 is TGTGCCAGCAGCGTAGGTCACACGTCCTACGAGCAGTACTTC. It is translated as CASSVGHTSYEQYF. This chain uses TRBV9 with TRBJ2-7; D gene ambiguous. The V gene lost 0 bases and the J gene lost 1 base, with 8 bases spanning the gap. This CDR3 is built from 14 residues. Germline assignment: CDR1 SGDLS and CDR2 YYNGEE.

The CDR3 here is CASSTRTGGTEAFF. DNA of the CDR3: TGTGCCAGTAGTACCCGGACAGGGGGCACTGAAGCTTTCTTT. This chain links TRBV19 with TRBJ1-1; 10 positions agree with TRBD1. The V segment lost 4 bases and the J segment 4 bases; nucleotides outside the gene matches: 3. Germline values: CDR1 LNHDA, CDR2 SQIVND (reference sequence). The CDR3 contains 14 residues.

This chain links TRBV19 with TRBJ1-6; 7 nucleotides line up with TRBD1. The trim removed 4 bases at V and 10 bases at J, leaving 10 bases unmatched. The CDR3 consists of 15 residues. CDR1 is LNHDA, CDR2 SQIVND, per germline (reference sequence). The CDR3 reads CASSTRRDSSSPLHF. CDR3 DNA: TGTGCCAGTAGTACGAGACGGGACAGCTCATCACCCCTCCACTTT.

This clone was seen only a few times. The chain is built from TRBV14 and TRBJ1-1; 7 bases fit TRBD1. The CDR3 is made up of 16 amino acids. Germline V CDR1 and CDR2: SGHDN, FVKESK. After removal of 2 bases from V and 0 bases from J, the junction contained 6 bases not matched to a gene. This chain's CDR3 is CASSQYLGTVNTEAFF. As DNA, the CDR3 is TGTGCCAGCAGCCAATATCTCGGGACAGTGAACACTGAAGCTTTCTTT.

This chain connects TRBV6-5 to TRBJ2-3; tentatively, D is TRBD1 (6 bases). CDR1 is MNHEY, CDR2 SVGAGI, per germline. V was trimmed by 5 bases and J by 1 base, leaving 10 bases between them. The CDR3 has 14 residues. The CDR3 protein is CASSLAGGTDTQYF. CDR3 bases: TGTGCCAGCAGTCTAGCAGGGGGCACAGATACGCAGTATTTT.

This clone was counted a few times. The rearrangement joins TRBV7-2 to TRBJ1-1, with 7 bases lining up with TRBD1. J was trimmed by 0 bases and V by 7 bases; bases with no gene match: 14. CDR1 is SGHTA and CDR2 is FQGNSA in the germline V gene. This CDR3 region has 17 residues. CDR3 protein: CASTRRGTVYMNTEAFF. CDR3 DNA sequence: TGTGCCAGCACCCGTAGGGGGACAGTTTACATGAACACTGAAGCTTTCTTT.

The CDR3 DNA is TGTGCCACCAGCAGAGATCTCGATTTGGGGGACTACGAGCAGTACTTC. Protein sequence: CATSRDLDLGDYEQYF. The rearrangement joins TRBV15 to TRBJ2-5; D may correspond to TRBD1 or TRBD2 (5 bases each). The DNA matches TRBJ2-7 better at its end, which makes the J call doubtful. The germline gives CDR1 LNHNV, CDR2 YYDKDF (reference sequence). The CDR3 sequence is 16 residues long.

Concerning this clone: Germline is not matched at one junction end, which may reflect a read error. The same CDR3 arises from other DNA sequences in this sample as well. The V gene is TRBV11-3, the J gene TRBJ1-3, with D perhaps matching TRBD1 (5 bases). From germline, CDR1 is SGHNT and CDR2 YENEEA. The CDR3 loop spans 16 amino acids. The chain's CDR3 is CASSLSYRRSGNTIYF. CDR3 coding DNA: TGTGCCAGCAGCCTATCATACAGGCGCTCTGGAAACACCATATACTTT.

CDR3 nucleotides: TGTGCCAGCGTGGGACTAGCCTACGAGCAGTACTTC. Residues: CASVGLAYEQYF. V is TRBV25-1 and J is TRBJ2-7, with 8 positions matching TRBD2. After removal of 8 bases from V and 2 bases from J, the junction contained 2 bases not matched to a gene. Germline V gene lookup returns CDR1 MGHDK and CDR2 SYGVNS. The CDR3 is 12 residues long.

The CDR3 loop is CASSILPGGYEQYF. Here the CDR3 DNA reads TGTGCCAGTAGTATCCTCCCGGGAGGTTACGAGCAGTACTTC. The chain joins TRBV19 to TRBJ2-7; 7 bases line up with TRBD2. The CDR3 is 14 amino acids. The V segment lost 3 bases and the J segment 4 bases; nucleotides outside the gene matches: 6. Germline V lookup: CDR1 LNHDA, CDR2 SQIVND (reference sequence).

This sequence joins TRBV19 and TRBJ1-1; D gene uncertain. The V end was cut by 5 bases, the J end by 6 bases, with 10 bases between. The germline V gene has CDR1 LNHDA and CDR2 SQIVND (reference sequence). The CDR3 length is 12 residues. The CDR3 spells CASSQPSAEAFF. Here the CDR3 DNA reads TGTGCCAGTAGTCAGCCAAGCGCTGAAGCTTTCTTT. The full variable domain, rest sourced from reference TRBV19 and TRBJ1-1, is DGGITQSPKYLFRKEGQNVTLSCEQNLNHDAMYWYRQDPGQGLRLIYYSQIVNDFQKGDIAEGYSVSREKKESFPLTVTSAQKNPTAFYLCASSQPSAEAFFGQGTRLTVV.

This chain joins TRBV30 and TRBJ1-4; perhaps TRBD1 as D (6 bases). The ends were cut back, 6 bases at V and 7 bases at J, with 15 bases in the middle. The germline V gene has CDR1 GTSNPN and CDR2 SVGIG (reference sequence). The CDR3 length is 13 residues. The CDR3 loop is CACKKGDSEKLFF. The CDR3 bases are TGTGCCTGTAAGAAGGGGGATTCTGAAAAACTGTTTTTT.

This rearrangement joins TRBV6-6 to TRBJ1-1; 10 nucleotides agree with TRBD1. CDR1 and CDR2 from the germline V gene are MNHNY and SVGAGI (reference sequence). The CDR3 runs 16 residues. Trimming removed 5 bases from V and 0 bases from J; junction bases left unmatched: 6. The DNA for the CDR3 is TGTGCCAGCAGTCTCAGACAGGGGGCGATGAACACTGAAGCTTTCTTT. Translated: CASSLRQGAMNTEAFF.

This clone was counted between two and nine times. This rearrangement joins TRBV6-9 to TRBJ1-5, with TRBD1 identical over 11 bases. Trimming took 5 bases from V and 2 from J; bases not matched to a gene: 11. Germline-derived CDR1 and CDR2 are MNHGY and SVAAGI. The CDR3 totals 18 residues. CDR3 sequence (DNA): TGTGCCAGCAGTCCGGACAGGGGGCGGGGAGATGGCAATCAGCCCCAGCATTTT. It encodes CASSPDRGRGDGNQPQHF.

V and J are TRBV7-8 and TRBJ1-5; 9 bases are shared with TRBD1. Germline V gene sequence: CDR1 SGHVS, CDR2 FQNEAQ. V gave up 4 bases and J gave up 3 bases; unmatched junction bases: 4. This CDR3 region has 15 residues. The CDR3 loop is CASSSGQGYNQPQHF. In DNA, the CDR3 is TGTGCCAGCAGCTCCGGACAGGGGTACAATCAGCCCCAGCATTTT.

V usage is TRBV9 and J usage is TRBJ2-2; 12 nucleotides line up with TRBD1. The germline V gene has CDR1 SGDLS and CDR2 YYNGEE. V gave up 3 bases and J gave up 5 bases; unmatched junction bases: 8. CDR3 length: 17 residues. CDR3 region: CASSDGRDRGRTGELFF. CDR3 sequence (DNA): TGTGCCAGCAGCGACGGGAGGGACAGGGGGCGAACCGGGGAGCTGTTTTTT.

This chain connects TRBV6-5 to TRBJ2-2; perhaps TRBD2 as D (7 bases). Germline lookup yields CDR1 MNHEY and CDR2 SVGAGI. The CDR3 runs 15 residues. Trimming took off 5 bases at V and 6 bases at J, with 16 bases between the two ends. CDR3 coding DNA: TGTGCCAGCAGTCCCGGCCTAGGGGGGGCCGGGGAGCTGTTTTTT. Translating gives CASSPGLGGAGELFF.